This T cell receptor beta chain was recorded in a study of OX40 agonist ivuxolimab in advanced cancers. Across the whole study: Each patient was given ivuxolimab into a vein every 2 weeks, at 0.01 to 10 mg/kg.

Only in-frame clones appear in the TCRdb table, and some are missing; sequencing was by immunoSEQ multiplex PCR. This table holds some 87,000 clones, roughly 87% found once. As regards this clone: Its cognate antigen is unknown.

Baseline, cycle 4 day 1, and cycle 7 day 1 were the blood sampling points. The CDR3 length is 14 residues. The ends lost 1 base at V and 5 bases at J; junction bases unmatched: 4. Germline V CDR1 and CDR2: SGDLS, YYNGEE. Study-wide findings and caveats: Among the lowest peripheral clonal expansion occurred in 0.1-3.0 mg/kg partial responders.

This specimen was CD4+ or CD8+ T cells sorted from blood, taken in a trial of the OX40 agonist ivuxolimab. The rearrangement joins TRBV9 to TRBJ2-7, with 9 positions matching TRBD1. The receptor was isolated from an adult with an advanced solid tumor such as melanoma, head and neck, liver or kidney cancer. CDR3 amino acids: CASSVMTGGDEQYF. Here the CDR3 DNA reads TGTGCCAGCAGCGTAATGACAGGGGGTGACGAGCAGTACTTC.